Shown below are 10 T cell receptor beta chains from a single sample sequenced in a study of cytomegalovirus exposure and HLA in healthy donors. The PCR was carried out with 60 Vbeta primers and 13 Jbeta primers. This table comes from immunoSEQ multiplex PCR, and its TCRdb copy is limited to in-frame clones, with some not included. The table records roughly 160,000 clones, roughly 80% of them present only once. Sequencing was carried out using PBMCs. The source is a man between 35 and 55 years old in good health and CMV-seronegative.

J is TRBJ2-5 and V is TRBV10-2; 7 nucleotides align to TRBD2. CDR1 and CDR2 from the germline V gene are WSHSY and SAAADI. CDR3 length equals 15 residues. With V trimmed by 6 bases and J by 4 bases, 11 bases remained unmatched. The DNA of the CDR3 is TGCGCCAGCAGCAGGCTGGGGGGGGGACGAGAGACCCAGTACTTC. It yields the protein CASSRLGGGRETQYF.

The CDR3 here is CASSLGQEFLYEQYF. CDR3 coding DNA: TGCGCCAGCAGCTTGGGACAGGAGTTCCTCTACGAGCAGTACTTC. V usage is TRBV5-1 and J usage is TRBJ2-7, with D possibly matching TRBD1 (6 bases). CDR3 length: 15 residues. Germline CDR1 is SGHRS and CDR2 is YFSETQ. V lost 0 bases and J 3 bases, leaving 13 bases between the germline ends.

The chain employs TRBV30 and TRBJ1-1; 7 positions agree with TRBD1. The germline gives CDR1 GTSNPN, CDR2 SVGIG (reference sequence). CDR3 size: 13 residues. After removal of 0 bases from V and 7 bases from J, the junction contained 5 bases not matched to a gene. Here the CDR3 reads CAWSVKGANEAFF. The CDR3 DNA is TGTGCCTGGAGTGTAAAGGGGGCGAATGAAGCTTTCTTT.

V is TRBV7-9 and J is TRBJ2-5; 7 bases line up with TRBD1. V shed 5 bases and J 1 base; nucleotides not matched to a gene: 10. This CDR3 spans 16 amino acids. Germline CDR1 and CDR2: SEHNR and FQNEAQ (reference sequence). The CDR3, as DNA: TGTGCCAGCAGCCACCCAGGGGGTGAGTTCCAAGAGACCCAGTACTTC. Residues: CASSHPGGEFQETQYF.

The rearrangement links TRBV5-1 to TRBJ2-7, with D perhaps matching TRBD1 (5 bases). Germline lookup yields CDR1 SGHRS and CDR2 YFSETQ. Deletions cut 6 bases from V and 3 bases from J, with 13 bases between. The CDR3 length is 13 residues. The CDR3 loop reads CASMDSGNYEQYF. As DNA, the CDR3 is TGCGCCAGCATGGATTCAGGGAACTACGAGCAGTACTTC.

The sample holds a few counts of this clone. The genes are TRBV5-1 and TRBJ2-7; 7 nucleotides match TRBD1. The CDR3 runs to 13 residues. Germline values: CDR1 SGHRS, CDR2 YFSETQ. The V segment lost 6 bases and the J segment 1 base; nucleotides outside the gene matches: 4. The chain's CDR3 is CASKGDSSYEQYF. The CDR3 DNA is TGCGCCAGCAAAGGGGACAGTTCCTACGAGCAGTACTTC.

The chain carries TRBV7-9 and TRBJ2-3; 9 bases fit TRBD1. Trimming took 3 bases from V and 0 from J; bases not matched to a gene: 4. Germline CDR1 SEHNR, CDR2 FQNEAQ (reference sequence). This CDR3 is 16 amino acids long. CDR3 in amino acids: CASSFTGGRSTDTQYF. The DNA for the CDR3 is TGTGCCAGCAGCTTCACAGGGGGCAGGAGCACAGATACGCAGTATTTT.

This CDR3 is CASSLISGSGDTQYF. CDR3 sequence (DNA): TGTGCCAGCAGTTTGATTAGCGGTTCCGGGGATACGCAGTATTTT. The genes are TRBV28 and TRBJ2-3; the D gene is possibly TRBD2 (6 bases). The CDR3 contains 15 residues. Germline V gives CDR1 MDHEN, CDR2 SYDVKM. Between the trimmed V and J ends, which lost 3 bases and 6 bases, there was a span of 16 bases.

The J gene is TRBJ2-3, the V gene TRBV10-2; a possible D gene is TRBD2 (5 bases). Germline V gene data show CDR1 as WSHSY and CDR2 as SAAADI. This CDR3 region has 15 residues. Trimming removed 10 bases from V and 0 bases from J, with 17 bases in between. CDR3 DNA sequence: TGCGCCACGACGACGACGAGGGTTAGCACAGATACGCAGTATTTT. The encoded protein is CATTTTRVSTDTQYF.

This chain joins TRBV5-3 and TRBJ2-5; 7 nucleotides align to TRBD2. TRBV5-3 is an open reading frame, and its role is uncertain. This CDR3 comprises 19 residues. After removal of 1 base from V and 2 bases from J, the junction contained 17 bases not matched to a gene. CDR3 in amino acids: CARSLRFVAESGEQETQYF. The CDR3 nucleotides read TGTGCCAGAAGCTTGAGGTTTGTGGCAGAAAGCGGGGAACAAGAGACCCAGTACTTC.